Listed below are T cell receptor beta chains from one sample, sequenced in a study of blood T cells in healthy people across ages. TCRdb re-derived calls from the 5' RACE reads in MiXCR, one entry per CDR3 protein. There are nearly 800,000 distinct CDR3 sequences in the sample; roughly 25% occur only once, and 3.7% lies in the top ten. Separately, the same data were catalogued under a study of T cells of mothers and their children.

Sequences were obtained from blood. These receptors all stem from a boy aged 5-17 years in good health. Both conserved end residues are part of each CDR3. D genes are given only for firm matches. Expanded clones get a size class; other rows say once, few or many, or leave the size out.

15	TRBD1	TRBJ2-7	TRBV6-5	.	CASSYLGQGGYEQYF	TGTGCCAGCAGTTACTTGGGACAGGGGGGGTACGAGCAGTACTTC
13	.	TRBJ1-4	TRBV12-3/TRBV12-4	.	CASRMALEEKLFF	TGTGCCAGCAGGATGGCCTTGGAGGAAAAACTGTTTTTT
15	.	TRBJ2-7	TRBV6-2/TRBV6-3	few	CANPGPYKRGSEQYF	TGTGCCAACCCTGGGCCCTATAAGAGGGGGAGCGAGCAGTACTTC
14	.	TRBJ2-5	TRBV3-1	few	CASSQEPSLETQYF	TGTGCCAGCAGCCAAGAGCCTAGTCTGGAGACCCAGTACTTC
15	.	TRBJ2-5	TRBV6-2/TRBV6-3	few	CASSLLASARETQYF	TGTGCCAGCAGCTTACTGGCATCCGCCAGGGAGACCCAGTACTTC
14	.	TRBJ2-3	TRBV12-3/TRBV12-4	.	CASSLGKVADTQYF	TGTGCCAGCAGTTTAGGGAAGGTGGCAGATACGCAGTATTTT
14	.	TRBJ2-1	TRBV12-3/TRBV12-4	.	CASRSDGPFNEQFF	TGTGCCAGCAGGTCTGATGGACCCTTCAATGAGCAGTTCTTC
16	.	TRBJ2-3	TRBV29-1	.	CSVELVVVDSTDTQYF	TGCAGCGTTGAATTAGTGGTCGTAGACAGCACAGATACGCAGTATTTT
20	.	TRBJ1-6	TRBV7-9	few	CASTTSRPDPYNSYNSPLHF	TGTGCCAGCACTACCTCCAGGCCCGATCCATACAACTCTTATAATTCACCCCTCCACTTT
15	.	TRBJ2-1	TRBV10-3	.	CAISDPGLPSYEQFF	TGTGCCATCAGTGACCCGGGGCTTCCCTCCTACGAGCAGTTCTTC